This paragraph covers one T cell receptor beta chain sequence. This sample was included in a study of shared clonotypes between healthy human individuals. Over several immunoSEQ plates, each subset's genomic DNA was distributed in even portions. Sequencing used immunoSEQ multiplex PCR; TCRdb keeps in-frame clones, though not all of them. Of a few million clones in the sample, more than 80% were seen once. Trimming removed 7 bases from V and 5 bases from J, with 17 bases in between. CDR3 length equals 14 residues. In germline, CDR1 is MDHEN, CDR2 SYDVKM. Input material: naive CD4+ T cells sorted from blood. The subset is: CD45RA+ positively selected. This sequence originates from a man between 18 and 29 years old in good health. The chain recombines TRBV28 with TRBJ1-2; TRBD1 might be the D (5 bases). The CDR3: CASTLTPGGYGYTF. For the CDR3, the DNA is TGTGCCAGCACCCTTACCCCGGGGGGGTATGGCTACACCTTC.